The present T cell receptor beta chain was sequenced within a study of patients and donors after allogeneic stem cell transplantation. This clonotype was seen a handful of times. Each CDR3 protein is one row after TCRdb ran MiXCR on the RT-PCR reads. The repertoire consists of around 90,000 distinct CDR3 sequences, with around 48% occurring once and the leading ten covering 50% to 75%. The origin of this receptor is a human donor who was either an allogeneic HSCT recipient or a stem cell or donor lymphocyte infusion donor (not recorded which). It is not recorded whose cells these are; they may come from a transplant donor. Sequencing was done on a sample of blood, either unsorted or a sorted T cell fraction (not recorded which).

CDR3: CASSEEGRAGYTF. The CDR3 DNA is TGTGCCAGCAGTGAAGAGGGCAGGGCTGGCTACACCTTC. The rearrangement links TRBV6-1 to TRBJ1-2, with D possibly matching TRBD1 (5 bases). Germline V gene sequence: CDR1 MNHNS, CDR2 SASEGT. The CDR3 loop spans 13 amino acids. Between the trimmed V and J ends, which lost 1 base and 7 bases, there was a span of 10 bases.